This is a list of T cell receptor beta chains from one sample in a study of T cell responses to AZD1222 COVID-19 vaccine. TCRdb's copy holds only in-frame clones and misses some; the assay was immunoSEQ multiplex PCR. The sample has 130,000 to 150,000 clones, 88% seen once; the top ten hold approximately 5.1%. The specimen comprised peripheral blood, sampled 28 days after the second dose of the MenACWY control vaccine. Receptor source: an adult who received the MenACWY meningococcal vaccine as a control. Each CDR3 is given with its conserved first and last residue. The order of the fields is D gene, J gene, V gene, clone size, CDR3 protein, CDR3 DNA. The D gene is left open where the match is weak. The size of a clone is reported for some rows only, either as once, few or many, or as a class for expanded clones.

NA | TRBJ1-1 | TRBV28 | once | CASQVEREAFF | TGTGCCTCCCAAGTCGAACGTGAAGCTTTCTTT
NA | TRBJ2-2 | TRBV5-1 | NA | CASSLGPDPTGELFF | TGCGCCAGCAGCTTGGGACCGGACCCCACCGGGGAGCTGTTTTTT
NA | TRBJ1-2 | TRBV2 | few | CASSGQGYYGYTF | TGTGCCAGCAGTGGTCAGGGGTACTATGGCTACACCTTC
TRBD1 | TRBJ2-7 | TRBV11-3 | NA | CASSPSRRTGAHYYEQYF | TGTGCCAGCAGCCCCTCTCGCCGGACAGGGGCCCACTACTACGAGCAGTACTTC
NA | TRBJ1-3 | TRBV7-9 | few | CASSRTGPSGNTIYF | TGTGCCAGCAGCAGAACGGGACCATCTGGAAACACCATATATTTT
TRBD1 | TRBJ2-7 | TRBV30 | few | CAWSPDRVGEQYF | TGTGCCTGGAGCCCAGACAGGGTGGGTGAGCAGTACTTC
NA | TRBJ1-2 | TRBV25-1 | NA | CASSESGALGYGYTF | TGTGCCAGCAGTGAATCGGGGGCGCTAGGTTATGGCTACACCTTC
TRBD2 | TRBJ2-5 | TRBV7-3 | NA | CASSLGGVQETQYF | TGTGCCAGCAGTCTGGGGGGGGTCCAAGAGACCCAGTACTTC
NA | TRBJ1-2 | TRBV4-3 | NA | CASSQDDTDYGYTF | TGCGCCAGCAGCCAAGATGACACAGACTATGGCTACACCTTC
NA | TRBJ2-3 | TRBV19 | NA | CASSLGHRDTQYF | TGTGCCAGTAGTCTGGGACACCGGGATACGCAGTATTTT
NA | TRBJ1-1 | TRBV7-3 | NA | CASSLSRAGNTEAFF | TGTGCCAGCAGCTTATCCCGAGCGGGGAACACTGAAGCTTTCTTT
NA | TRBJ1-1 | TRBV6-5 | NA | CASRLRHNTEAFF | TGTGCCAGCAGGCTCCGACATAACACTGAAGCTTTCTTT
TRBD1 | TRBJ1-5 | TRBV5-1 | NA | CASSPGQGQPQHF | TGCGCCAGCAGCCCGGGACAGGGTCAGCCCCAGCATTTT
TRBD1 | TRBJ1-1 | TRBV5-6 | NA | CASSFGQVNDAEAFF | TGTGCCAGCAGCTTTGGACAGGTCAACGACGCTGAAGCTTTCTTT
TRBD1 | TRBJ1-2 | TRBV20-1 | NA | CSAIDRGDGYTF | TGCAGTGCTATTGACAGGGGAGATGGCTACACCTTC
NA | TRBJ1-4 | TRBV7-9 | NA | CASSSLMRAGEKLFF | TGTGCCAGCAGCTCCCTGATGAGGGCAGGTGAAAAACTGTTTTTT
NA | TRBJ1-1 | TRBV7-8 | NA | CASSLGPLRGAFF | TGTGCCAGCAGCTTAGGCCCACTCAGGGGTGCTTTCTTT
NA | TRBJ1-1 | TRBV28 | NA | CAGGDSGSPNTEAFF | TGTGCCGGAGGGGATTCGGGTAGCCCGAACACTGAAGCTTTCTTT
NA | TRBJ1-1 | TRBV29-1 | NA | CSGGRMNTEAFF | TGCAGCGGGGGGCGGATGAACACTGAAGCTTTCTTT
NA | TRBJ2-3 | TRBV9 | NA | CASSARRGTDTQYF | TGTGCCAGCAGCGCCCGCCGGGGCACAGATACGCAGTATTTT
TRBD1 | TRBJ1-1 | TRBV4-3 | NA | CASSQGPTGGTEAFF | TGCGCCAGCAGCCAAGGCCCCACAGGGGGCACTGAAGCTTTCTTT
NA | TRBJ2-1 | TRBV19 | NA | CASKRGAGGAYNEQFF | TGTGCCAGTAAAAGAGGAGCTGGGGGCGCCTACAATGAGCAGTTCTTC
NA | TRBJ2-4 | TRBV7-9 | NA | CASSEEGGAKNIQYF | TGTGCCAGCAGTGAAGAGGGAGGTGCCAAAAACATTCAGTACTTC
TRBD1 | TRBJ1-5 | TRBV7-2 | NA | CASSLGQGSNQPQHF | TGTGCCAGCAGCTTAGGACAGGGTAGCAATCAGCCCCAGCATTTT
NA | TRBJ1-2 | TRBV7-2 | NA | CASSSGSNYGYTF | TGTGCCAGCAGCTCGGGGTCGAACTATGGCTACACCTTC
NA | TRBJ1-2 | TRBV4-3 | NA | CASSQDPSYGYTF | TGCGCCAGCAGCCAAGATCCCAGCTATGGCTACACCTTC
NA | TRBJ1-1 | TRBV27 | NA | CASSPHGLLSTEAFF | TGTGCCAGCAGTCCCCACGGTTTGTTGAGCACTGAAGCTTTCTTT
TRBD1 | TRBJ1-5 | TRBV6-5 | once | CASSYSTGGGQPQHF | TGTGCCAGCAGTTACTCCACAGGGGGCGGGCAGCCCCAGCATTTT
NA | TRBJ1-1 | TRBV14 | NA | CASSQWMNTEAFF | TGTGCCAGCAGCCAATGGATGAACACTGAAGCTTTCTTT
NA | TRBJ2-2 | TRBV6-6 | NA | CASSYSRGGTGELFF | TGTGCCAGCAGTTACTCAAGGGGTGGCACCGGGGAGCTGTTTTTT
TRBD1 | TRBJ1-3 | TRBV18 | NA | CASSQGQNGNTIYF | TGTGCCAGCTCTCAGGGACAGAATGGAAACACCATATATTTT
TRBD2 | TRBJ2-7 | TRBV7-7 | NA | CASSLGDPGLAGIPYEQYF | TGTGCTAGCAGCTTAGGGGATCCGGGACTAGCGGGAATCCCCTACGAGCAGTACTTC
TRBD1 | TRBJ2-7 | TRBV6-4 | once | CASSVEQGANQYF | TGTGCCAGCAGTGTTGAACAGGGGGCGAACCAGTACTTC
NA | TRBJ1-1 | TRBV14 | NA | CASSQDKGHMNTEAFF | TGTGCCAGCAGCCAAGATAAGGGCCATATGAACACTGAAGCTTTCTTT
TRBD2 | TRBJ2-1 | TRBV7-9 | NA | CASSPTSGSEQFF | TGTGCCAGCAGCCCTACTAGCGGGAGTGAGCAGTTCTTC
NA | TRBJ1-1 | TRBV4-1 | NA | CASSQFLSGTEAFF | TGCGCCAGCAGCCAATTCCTCTCGGGCACTGAAGCTTTCTTT
TRBD1 | TRBJ2-5 | TRBV6-2/TRBV6-3 | NA | CASSGRTGVLETQYF | TGTGCCAGCAGTGGGAGGACAGGGGTTCTGGAGACCCAGTACTTC
TRBD2 | TRBJ2-7 | TRBV11-3 | NA | CASRSRSGGSYEQYF | TGTGCCAGCAGGTCTCGGTCGGGAGGTTCCTACGAGCAGTACTTC